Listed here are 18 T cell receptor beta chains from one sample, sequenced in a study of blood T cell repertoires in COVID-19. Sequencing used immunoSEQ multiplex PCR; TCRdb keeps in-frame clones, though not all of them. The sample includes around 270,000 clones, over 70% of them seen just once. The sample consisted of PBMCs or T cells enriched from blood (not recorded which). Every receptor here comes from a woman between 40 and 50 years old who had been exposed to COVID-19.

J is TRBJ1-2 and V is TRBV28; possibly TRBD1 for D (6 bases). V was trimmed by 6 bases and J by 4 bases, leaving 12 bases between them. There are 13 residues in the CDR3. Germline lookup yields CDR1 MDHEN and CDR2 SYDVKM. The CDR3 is CASSTGTLYGYTF. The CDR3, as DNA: TGTGCCAGCAGCACAGGGACCCTCTATGGCTACACCTTC.

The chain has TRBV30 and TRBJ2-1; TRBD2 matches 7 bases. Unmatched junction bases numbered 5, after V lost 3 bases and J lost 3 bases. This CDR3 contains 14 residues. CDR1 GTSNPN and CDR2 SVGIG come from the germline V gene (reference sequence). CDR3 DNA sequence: TGTGCCTGGAGGGCTAGCGGATACTACAATGAGCAGTTCTTC. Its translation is CAWRASGYYNEQFF. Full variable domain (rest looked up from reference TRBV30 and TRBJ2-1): SQTIHQWPATLVQPVGSPLSLECTVEGTSNPNLYWYRQAAGRGLQLLFYSVGIGQISSEVPQNLSASRPQDRQFILSSKKLLLSDSGFYLCAWRASGYYNEQFFGPGTRLTVL.

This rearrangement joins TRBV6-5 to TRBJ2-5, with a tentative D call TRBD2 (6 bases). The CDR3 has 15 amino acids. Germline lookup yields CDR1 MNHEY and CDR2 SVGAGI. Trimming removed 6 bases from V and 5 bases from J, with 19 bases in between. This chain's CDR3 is CASSLTGTQEETQYF. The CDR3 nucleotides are TGTGCCAGCAGCCTCACCGGGACTCAGGAGGAGACCCAGTACTTC.

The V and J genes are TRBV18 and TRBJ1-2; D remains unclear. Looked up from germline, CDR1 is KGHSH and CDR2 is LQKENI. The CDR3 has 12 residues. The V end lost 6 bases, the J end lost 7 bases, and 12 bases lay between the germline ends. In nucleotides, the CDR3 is TGTGCCAGCTCCGCGGCCCACCCTGGCTACACCTTC. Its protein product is CASSAAHPGYTF.

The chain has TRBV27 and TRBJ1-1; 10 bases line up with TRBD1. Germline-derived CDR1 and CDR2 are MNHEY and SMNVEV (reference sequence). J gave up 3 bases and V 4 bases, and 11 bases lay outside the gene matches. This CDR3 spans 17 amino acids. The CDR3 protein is CASSYRQGARGDTEAFF. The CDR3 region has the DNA TGTGCCAGCAGTTACCGACAGGGGGCGAGGGGGGACACTGAAGCTTTCTTT.

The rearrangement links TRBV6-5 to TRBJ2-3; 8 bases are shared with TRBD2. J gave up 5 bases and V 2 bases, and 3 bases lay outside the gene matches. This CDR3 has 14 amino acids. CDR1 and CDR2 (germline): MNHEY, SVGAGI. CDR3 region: CASSYQTSEDTQYF. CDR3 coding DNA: TGTGCCAGCAGTTACCAGACTAGCGAAGATACGCAGTATTTT.

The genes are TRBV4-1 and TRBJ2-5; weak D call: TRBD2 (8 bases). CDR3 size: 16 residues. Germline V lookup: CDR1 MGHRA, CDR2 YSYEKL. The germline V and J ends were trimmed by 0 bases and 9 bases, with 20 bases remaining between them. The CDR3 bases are TGCGCCAGCAGCCAAGACCAGGGGGGCGGGAGGCCCTCCCAGTACTTC. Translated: CASSQDQGGGRPSQYF.

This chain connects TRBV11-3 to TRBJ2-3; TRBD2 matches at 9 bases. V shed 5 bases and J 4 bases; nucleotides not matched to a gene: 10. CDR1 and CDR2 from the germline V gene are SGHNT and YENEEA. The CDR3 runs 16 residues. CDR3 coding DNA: TGTGCCAGCAGCCCTGCGGAAGCGGGAGGCTCAGATACGCAGTATTTT. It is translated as CASSPAEAGGSDTQYF.

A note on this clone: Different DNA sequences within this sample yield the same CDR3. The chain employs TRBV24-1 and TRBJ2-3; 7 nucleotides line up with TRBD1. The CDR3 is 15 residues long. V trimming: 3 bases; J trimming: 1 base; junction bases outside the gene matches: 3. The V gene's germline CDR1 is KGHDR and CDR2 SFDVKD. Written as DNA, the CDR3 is TGTGCCACCAGTGATCTGGGGACAGGCACAGATACGCAGTATTTT. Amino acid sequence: CATSDLGTGTDTQYF.

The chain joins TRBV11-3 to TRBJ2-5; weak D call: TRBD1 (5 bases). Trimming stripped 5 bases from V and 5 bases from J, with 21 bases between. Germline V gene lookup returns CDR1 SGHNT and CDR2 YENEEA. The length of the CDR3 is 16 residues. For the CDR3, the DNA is TGTGCCAGCAGCCCAGGGCCCCCAGGGTCCGGGGAGACCCAGTACTTC. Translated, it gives CASSPGPPGSGETQYF.

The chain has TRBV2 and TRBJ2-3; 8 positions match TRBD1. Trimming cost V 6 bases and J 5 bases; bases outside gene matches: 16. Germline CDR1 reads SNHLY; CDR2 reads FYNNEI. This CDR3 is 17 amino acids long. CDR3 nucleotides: TGTGCCAGCAGCCACCCCAGTCTCCAGGGGGCGAGAGATACGCAGTATTTT. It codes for CASSHPSLQGARDTQYF.

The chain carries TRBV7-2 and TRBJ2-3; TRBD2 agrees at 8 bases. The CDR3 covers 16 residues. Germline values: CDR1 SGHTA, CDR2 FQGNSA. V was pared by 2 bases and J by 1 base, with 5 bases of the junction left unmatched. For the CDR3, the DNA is TGTGCCAGCAGCTTATCGGGGGGGGCCGGCACAGATACGCAGTATTTT. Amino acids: CASSLSGGAGTDTQYF. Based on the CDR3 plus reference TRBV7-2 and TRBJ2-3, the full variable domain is GAGVSQSPSNKVTEKGKDVELRCDPISGHTALYWYRQSLGQGLEFLIYFQGNSAPDKSGLPSDRFSAERTGGSVSTLTIQRTQQEDSAVYLCASSLSGGAGTDTQYFGPGTRLTVL.

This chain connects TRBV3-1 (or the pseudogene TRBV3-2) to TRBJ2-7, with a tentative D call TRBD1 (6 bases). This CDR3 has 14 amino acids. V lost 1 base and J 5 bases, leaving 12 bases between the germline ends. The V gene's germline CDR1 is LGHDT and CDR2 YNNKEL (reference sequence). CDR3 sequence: CASSQAVRGNEQYF. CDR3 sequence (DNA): TGTGCCAGCAGCCAAGCGGTGAGGGGGAACGAGCAGTACTTC.

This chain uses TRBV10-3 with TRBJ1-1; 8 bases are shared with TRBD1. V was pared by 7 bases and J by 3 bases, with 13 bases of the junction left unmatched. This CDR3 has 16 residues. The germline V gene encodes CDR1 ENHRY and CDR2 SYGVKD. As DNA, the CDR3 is TGTGCCATCAAGGGGACACTACAGGGGGGAGACACTGAAGCTTTCTTT. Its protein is CAIKGTLQGGDTEAFF.

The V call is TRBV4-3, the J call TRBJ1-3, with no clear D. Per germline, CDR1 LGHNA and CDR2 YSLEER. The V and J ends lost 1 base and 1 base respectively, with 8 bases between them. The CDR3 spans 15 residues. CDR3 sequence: CASSQAGLSGNTIYF. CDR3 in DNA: TGCGCCAGCAGCCAAGCGGGGTTATCTGGAAACACCATATATTTT.

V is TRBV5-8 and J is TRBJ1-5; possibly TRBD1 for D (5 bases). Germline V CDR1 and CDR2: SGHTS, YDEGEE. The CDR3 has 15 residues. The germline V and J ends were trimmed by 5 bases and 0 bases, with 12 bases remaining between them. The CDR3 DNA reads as TGTGCCAGCAGATCACAGGTTTATAGCAATCAGCCCCAGCATTTT. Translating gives CASRSQVYSNQPQHF.

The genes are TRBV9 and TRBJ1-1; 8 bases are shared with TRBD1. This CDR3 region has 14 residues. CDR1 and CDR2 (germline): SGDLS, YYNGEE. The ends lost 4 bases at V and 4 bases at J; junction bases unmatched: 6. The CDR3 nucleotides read TGTGCCAGCAGCCCCACAGGGGGAGGCACTGAAGCTTTCTTT. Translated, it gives CASSPTGGGTEAFF.

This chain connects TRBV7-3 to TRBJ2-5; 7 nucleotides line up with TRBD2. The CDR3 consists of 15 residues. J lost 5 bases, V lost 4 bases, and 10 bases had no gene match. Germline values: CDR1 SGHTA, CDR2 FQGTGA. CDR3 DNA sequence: TGTGCCAGCAGCTCGGGACTAAGCGAGGTGGAGACCCAGTACTTC. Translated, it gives CASSSGLSEVETQYF. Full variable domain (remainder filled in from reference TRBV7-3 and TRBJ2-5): GAGVSQTPSNKVTEKGKYVELRCDPISGHTALYWYRQSLGQGPEFLIYFQGTGAADDSGLPNDRFFAVRPEGSVSTLKIQRTERGDSAVYLCASSSGLSEVETQYFGPGTRLLVL.